What follows are 9 T cell receptor beta chains derived from one specimen sequenced in a study of molecular identifiers for immune sequencing clone quantification. TCRdb processed the PCR reads anew with MiXCR; each CDR3 protein has one entry. The data contain about 86,000 distinct CDR3 sequences, roughly 25% of them singletons. Sequencing was performed on naive CD8+ T cells from blood, with Jurkat cell RNA spiked in. Subset in this sample: FACS-sorted CD8+CD4-CCR7+CD45RA+ naive T cells. These receptors were collected from a human donor in good health. Some libraries in this study had Jurkat cell RNA spiked in.

This clonotype was seen at least ten times. CDR3 nucleotides: TGCGCCAGCAGCTTGGGTGGAGGGGATAATCAGCCCCAGCATTTT. Protein: CASSLGGGDNQPQHF. The rearrangement joins TRBV5-1 to TRBJ1-5; TRBD1 is a possible D gene (5 bases). Trimming removed 0 bases from V and 4 bases from J, with 11 bases in between. The CDR3 has 15 residues. Per the germline V gene, CDR1 is SGHRS and CDR2 is YFSETQ.

This clonotype was counted many times. The J gene is TRBJ2-5, the V gene TRBV4-3; perhaps TRBD1 as D (5 bases). Germline CDR1 reads LGHNA; CDR2 reads YSLEER. Trimming left V 0 bases short and J 1 base short, with 12 bases between. CDR3 length: 16 residues. As DNA, the CDR3 is TGCGCCAGCAGCCAAGACGTCTCGACAGTCCAAGAGACCCAGTACTTC. It yields the protein CASSQDVSTVQETQYF.

This clonotype was seen repeatedly, ten times or more. The V and J genes are TRBV6-5 and TRBJ2-1; 9 bases are shared with TRBD2. Germline V CDR1 and CDR2: MNHEY, SVGAGI. This CDR3 contains 18 residues. Germline trimming cut 5 bases from V and 3 bases from J; bases unmatched to any gene: 14. The CDR3 spells CASSGQTGTSPYYNEQFF. DNA of the CDR3: TGTGCCAGCAGTGGCCAGACCGGGACTAGCCCTTACTACAATGAGCAGTTCTTC.

The rearrangement joins TRBV4-3 to TRBJ2-1; 8 nucleotides agree with TRBD1. The V gene's germline CDR1 is LGHNA and CDR2 YSLEER. The V and J ends lost 3 bases and 4 bases, in that order; junction bases with no gene match: 8. There are 16 residues in the CDR3. The CDR3 protein is CASSQRQGSGYNEQFF. CDR3 DNA sequence: TGCGCCAGCAGCCAGAGACAGGGGTCGGGATACAATGAGCAGTTCTTC.

This clonotype occurred many times. The chain recombines TRBV7-6 with TRBJ2-3, with 8 positions matching TRBD2. This CDR3 comprises 16 residues. Germline V lookup: CDR1 SGHVS, CDR2 FNYEAQ. V lost 4 bases and J lost 5; bases outside the gene matches: 11. CDR3 sequence: CASSYSRASGGDTQYF. CDR3 sequence (DNA): TGTGCCAGCAGCTATTCCCGGGCGAGCGGGGGAGATACGCAGTATTTT. The full variable domain, in which reference TRBV7-6 and TRBJ2-3 provide the parts outside the CDR3, is GAGVSQSPRYKVTKRGQDVALRCDPISGHVSLYWYRQALGQGPEFLTYFNYEAQQDKSGLPNDRFSAERPEGSISTLTIQRTEQRDSAMYRCASSYSRASGGDTQYFGPGTRLTVL.

There are many counts of this clonotype. In DNA form, the CDR3 reads TGTGCCAGCAGCGTAGAGGCCAGGGGGCAATTCGCCGGGGAGCTGTTTTTT. This codes for CASSVEARGQFAGELFF. The J gene is TRBJ2-2, the V gene TRBV9; TRBD1 agrees at 8 bases. Per germline, CDR1 SGDLS and CDR2 YYNGEE. The CDR3 loop spans 17 amino acids. Trimming took 0 bases from V and 6 from J; bases not matched to a gene: 10.

Ten or more counts support this clonotype. The CDR3 loop is CASSYSGERSGNTIYF. CDR3 nucleotide sequence: TGTGCCAGCAGTTACTCAGGGGAGAGGTCTGGAAACACCATATATTTT. This sequence joins TRBV6-6 and TRBJ1-3, with D perhaps TRBD1 (5 bases). V was shortened by 0 bases and J by 1 base, with 10 bases between the two germline ends. Germline V gene data show CDR1 as MNHNY and CDR2 as SVGAGI (reference sequence). This CDR3 is built from 16 residues.

The table lists this clonotype with many counts. The gene calls are TRBV20-1 and TRBJ2-3; 9 positions match TRBD2. Unmatched junction bases numbered 17, after V lost 6 bases and J lost 1 base. Germline V gives CDR1 DFQATT, CDR2 SNEGSKA (reference sequence). This CDR3 is built from 18 residues. The CDR3 sequence is CSAASLTSGEGGTDTQYF. CDR3 DNA: TGCAGTGCAGCTTCCCTGACTAGCGGAGAAGGGGGCACAGATACGCAGTATTTT.

This clonotype has a count of ten or more. A read error may produce the germline difference seen at one junction end. The chain is built from TRBV6-1 and TRBJ1-1; D unclear. Germline V gives CDR1 MNHNS, CDR2 SASEGT. CDR3 size: 14 residues. The CDR3 nucleotides are TGTGCCAGCAGAGAAGGGCTCATGAACACTGAAGCTTTCTTT. This gives the protein CASREGLMNTEAFF.